The 8 T cell receptor beta chains listed next were all sequenced from one sample in a study of cytomegalovirus exposure and HLA in healthy donors. The PCR used 60 Vbeta and 13 Jbeta primers. Sequencing used immunoSEQ multiplex PCR; TCRdb keeps in-frame clones, though not all of them. Seen here are over 65,000 clones, roughly 75% observed once, and the top ten hold about 2.2%. Sequenced: PBMCs. Every receptor here comes from a middle-aged man in good health and CMV-seronegative.

This chain uses TRBV19 with TRBJ1-4; D gene ambiguous. This CDR3 is built from 14 residues. CDR1 is LNHDA, CDR2 SQIVND, per germline (reference sequence). V lost 3 bases, J lost 7 bases, and 12 bases lay in between. This chain's CDR3 is CASSIQVIGEKLFF. CDR3 bases: TGTGCCAGTAGTATCCAGGTGATAGGTGAAAAACTGTTTTTT.

This clone has a handful of counts. The chain employs TRBV28 and TRBJ1-5; D ambiguous. Germline loops: CDR1 MDHEN, CDR2 SYDVKM. Trimming removed 3 bases at V and 0 bases at J, with 12 bases between. This CDR3 has 16 residues. CDR3 protein: CASSFWAIDSNQPQHF. In DNA form, the CDR3 reads TGTGCCAGCAGTTTCTGGGCGATCGATAGCAATCAGCCCCAGCATTTT.

This clone was observed a handful of times. The J gene is TRBJ1-1, the V gene TRBV6-5; 10 bases match TRBD1. The CDR3 is 13 amino acids. Germline V lookup: CDR1 MNHEY, CDR2 SVGAGI. Trimming removed 5 bases from V and 4 bases from J; junction bases left unmatched: 1. As DNA, the CDR3 is TGTGCCAGCAGTCGGACAGGGGGCACTGAAGCTTTCTTT. Its translation is CASSRTGGTEAFF.

This chain connects TRBV28 to TRBJ2-7; 7 bases fit TRBD2. CDR1 and CDR2 from the germline V gene are MDHEN and SYDVKM. Losses at the gene ends were 7 bases for V and 2 bases for J; bases not matched to a gene: 5. CDR3 size: 13 residues. Written as DNA, the CDR3 is TGTGCCAGCAATCGCGGGACTACCTACGAGCAGTACTTC. This sequence encodes CASNRGTTYEQYF.

The chain recombines TRBV6-5 with TRBJ1-2; maybe TRBD1 (5 bases). The length of the CDR3 is 12 residues. Germline lookup yields CDR1 MNHEY and CDR2 SVGAGI. The V gene lost 8 bases and the J gene lost 4 bases, with 11 bases spanning the gap. The CDR3: CASVGGTYGYTF. The CDR3 DNA reads TGTGCCAGCGTTGGGGGGACCTATGGCTACACCTTC.

The chain links TRBV6-4 to TRBJ1-2; D is perhaps TRBD1 (6 bases). The CDR3 runs to 13 residues. In germline, CDR1 is MRHNA, CDR2 SNTAGT. V lost 3 bases to trimming and J lost 4 bases, with 9 bases between them. The CDR3 here is CASSEQGGYGYTF. CDR3 DNA sequence: TGTGCCAGCAGTGAACAGGGCGGCTATGGCTACACCTTC.

The chain is built from TRBV27 and TRBJ1-1, with D possibly being TRBD1 (5 bases). The CDR3 totals 13 residues. Trimming took off 4 bases at V and 1 base at J, with 7 bases between the two ends. Germline CDR1 and CDR2: MNHEY and SMNVEV (reference sequence). The CDR3 region is CASSWTRNTEAFF. CDR3 DNA sequence: TGTGCCAGCAGTTGGACACGGAACACTGAAGCTTTCTTT.

The genes are TRBV29-1 and TRBJ1-2, with a weak D call TRBD1 (6 bases). Germline V gene data show CDR1 as SQVTM and CDR2 as ANQGSEA. This CDR3 contains 12 residues. Between the trimmed V and J ends, which lost 1 base and 8 bases, there was a span of 11 bases. In DNA form, the CDR3 reads TGCAGCGTTGAAGTGTCAGGGGACGGCTACACCTTC. It encodes CSVEVSGDGYTF. Variable domain in full (rest from reference TRBV29-1 and TRBJ1-2): SAVISQKPSRDICQRGTSLTIQCQVDSQVTMMFWYRQQPGQSLTLIATANQGSEATYESGFVIDKFPISRPNLTFSTLTVSNMSPEDSSIYLCSVEVSGDGYTFGSGTRLTVV.